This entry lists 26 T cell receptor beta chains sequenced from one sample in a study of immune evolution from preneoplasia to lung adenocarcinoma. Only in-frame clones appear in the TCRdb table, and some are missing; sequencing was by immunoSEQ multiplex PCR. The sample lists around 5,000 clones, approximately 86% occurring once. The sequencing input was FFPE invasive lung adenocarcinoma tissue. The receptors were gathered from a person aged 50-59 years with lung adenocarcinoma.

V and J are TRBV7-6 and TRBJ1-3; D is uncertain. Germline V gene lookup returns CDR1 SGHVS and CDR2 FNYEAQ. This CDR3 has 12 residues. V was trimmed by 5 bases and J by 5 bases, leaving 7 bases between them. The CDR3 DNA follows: TGTGCCAGCAGCACTGACAGAAACACCATATATTTT. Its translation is CASSTDRNTIYF.

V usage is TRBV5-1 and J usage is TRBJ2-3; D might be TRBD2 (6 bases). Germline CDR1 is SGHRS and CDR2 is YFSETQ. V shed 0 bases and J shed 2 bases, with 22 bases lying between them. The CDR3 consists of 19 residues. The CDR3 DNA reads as TGCGCCAGCAGCTTGGCGGCAATAGGAGGGAGTGGAATCACAGATACGCAGTATTTT. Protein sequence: CASSLAAIGGSGITDTQYF.

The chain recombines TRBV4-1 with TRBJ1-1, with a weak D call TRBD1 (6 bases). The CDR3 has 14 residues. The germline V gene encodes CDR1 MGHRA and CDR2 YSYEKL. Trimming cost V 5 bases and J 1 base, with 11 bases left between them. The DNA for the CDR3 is TGCGCCAGCAGCAGGGGGGCACCGAACACTGAAGCTTTCTTT. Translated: CASSRGAPNTEAFF.

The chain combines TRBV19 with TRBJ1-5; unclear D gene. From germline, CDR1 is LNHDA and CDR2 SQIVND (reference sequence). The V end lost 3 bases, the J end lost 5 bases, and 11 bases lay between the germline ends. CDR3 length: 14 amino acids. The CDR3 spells CASSIAGLYQPQHF. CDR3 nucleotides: TGTGCCAGTAGTATTGCAGGTCTGTATCAGCCCCAGCATTTT.

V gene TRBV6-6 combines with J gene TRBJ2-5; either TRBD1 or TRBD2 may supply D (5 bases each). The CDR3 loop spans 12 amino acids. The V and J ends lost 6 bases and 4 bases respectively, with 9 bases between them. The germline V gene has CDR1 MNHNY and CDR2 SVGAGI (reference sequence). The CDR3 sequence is CASSTGTETQYF. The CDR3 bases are TGTGCCAGCAGCACCGGGACAGAGACCCAGTACTTC.

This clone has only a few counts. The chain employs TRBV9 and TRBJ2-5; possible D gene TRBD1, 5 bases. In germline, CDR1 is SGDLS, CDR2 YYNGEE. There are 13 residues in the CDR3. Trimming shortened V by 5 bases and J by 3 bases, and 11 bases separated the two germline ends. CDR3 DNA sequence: TGTGCCAGCAGTTCTCAGGGTGAAGAGACCCAGTACTTC. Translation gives CASSSQGEETQYF.

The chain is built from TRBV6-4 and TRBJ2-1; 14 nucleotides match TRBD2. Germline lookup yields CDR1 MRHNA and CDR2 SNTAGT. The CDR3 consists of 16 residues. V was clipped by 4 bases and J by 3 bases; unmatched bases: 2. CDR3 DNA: TGTGCCAGCAGTGCGGGACTAGCGGGAGTCTACAATGAGCAGTTCTTC. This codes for CASSAGLAGVYNEQFF.

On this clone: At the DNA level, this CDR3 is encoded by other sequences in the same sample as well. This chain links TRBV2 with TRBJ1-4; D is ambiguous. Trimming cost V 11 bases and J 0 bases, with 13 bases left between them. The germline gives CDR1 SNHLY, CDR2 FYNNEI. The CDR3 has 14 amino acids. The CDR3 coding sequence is TGTGCCGGACGCTGGGGTGCAACTAATGAAAAACTGTTTTTT. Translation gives CAGRWGATNEKLFF.

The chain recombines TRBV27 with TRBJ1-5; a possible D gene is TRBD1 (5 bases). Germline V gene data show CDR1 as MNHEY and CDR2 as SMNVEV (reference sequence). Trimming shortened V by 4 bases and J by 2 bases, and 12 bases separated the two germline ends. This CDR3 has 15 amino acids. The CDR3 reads CASSSGVIGNQPQHF. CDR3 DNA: TGTGCCAGCAGTTCGGGGGTTATTGGCAATCAGCCCCAGCATTTT.

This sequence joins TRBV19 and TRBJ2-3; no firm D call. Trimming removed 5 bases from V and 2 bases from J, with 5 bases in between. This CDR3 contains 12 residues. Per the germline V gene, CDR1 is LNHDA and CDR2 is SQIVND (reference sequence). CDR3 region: CASSVDTDTQYF. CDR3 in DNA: TGTGCCAGTAGTGTCGACACAGATACGCAGTATTTT.

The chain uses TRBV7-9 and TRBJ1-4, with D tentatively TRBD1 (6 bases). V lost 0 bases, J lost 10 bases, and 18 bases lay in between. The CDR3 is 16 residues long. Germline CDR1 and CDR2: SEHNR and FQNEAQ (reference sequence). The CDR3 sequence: CASSLAPIGGQGKLFF. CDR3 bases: TGTGCCAGCAGCTTAGCGCCGATCGGGGGGCAGGGAAAACTGTTTTTT. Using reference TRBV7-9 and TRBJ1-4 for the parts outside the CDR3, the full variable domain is DTGVSQNPRHKITKRGQNVTFRCDPISEHNRLYWYRQTLGQGPEFLTYFQNEAQLEKSRLLSDRFSAERPKGSFSTLEIQRTEQGDSAMYLCASSLAPIGGQGKLFFGSGTQLSVL.

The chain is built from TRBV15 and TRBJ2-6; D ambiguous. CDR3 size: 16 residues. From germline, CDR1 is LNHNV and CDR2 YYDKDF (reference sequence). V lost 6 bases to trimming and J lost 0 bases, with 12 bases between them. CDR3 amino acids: CATSLGRDSGANVLTF. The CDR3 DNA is TGTGCCACCAGTTTAGGCAGAGACTCTGGGGCCAACGTCCTGACTTTC.

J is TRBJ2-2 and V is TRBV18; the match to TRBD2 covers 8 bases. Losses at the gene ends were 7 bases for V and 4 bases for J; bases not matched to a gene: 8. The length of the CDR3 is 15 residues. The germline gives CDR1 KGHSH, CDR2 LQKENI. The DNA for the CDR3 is TGTGCCAGCTACCCGGGAGGGGCGTCCACCGGGGAGCTGTTTTTT. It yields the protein CASYPGGASTGELFF.

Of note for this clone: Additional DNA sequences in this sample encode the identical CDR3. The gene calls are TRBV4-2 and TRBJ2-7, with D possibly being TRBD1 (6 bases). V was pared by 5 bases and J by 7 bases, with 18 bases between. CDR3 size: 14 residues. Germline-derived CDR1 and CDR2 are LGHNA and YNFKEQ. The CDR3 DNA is TGTGCCAGCAGCACTCGACAGGCCCCAGGGGAGCAGTACTTC. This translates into CASSTRQAPGEQYF.

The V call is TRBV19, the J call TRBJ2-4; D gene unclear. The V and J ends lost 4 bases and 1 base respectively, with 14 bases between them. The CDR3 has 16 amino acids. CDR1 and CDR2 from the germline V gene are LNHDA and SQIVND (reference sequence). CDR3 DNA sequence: TGTGCCAGTAGTACCTCAAACTCCGGGGCCAAAAACATTCAGTACTTC. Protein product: CASSTSNSGAKNIQYF.

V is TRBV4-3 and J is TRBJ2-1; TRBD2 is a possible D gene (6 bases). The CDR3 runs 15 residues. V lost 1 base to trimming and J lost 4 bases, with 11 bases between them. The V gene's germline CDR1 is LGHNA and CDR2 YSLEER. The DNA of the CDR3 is TGCGCCAGCAGCCAAGGGATAGCGGATTACAATGAGCAGTTCTTC. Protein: CASSQGIADYNEQFF.

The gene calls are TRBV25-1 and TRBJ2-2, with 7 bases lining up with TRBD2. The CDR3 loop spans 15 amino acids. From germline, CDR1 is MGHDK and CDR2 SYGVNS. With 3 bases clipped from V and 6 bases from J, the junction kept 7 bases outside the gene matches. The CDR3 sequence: CASSDLASGPGELFF. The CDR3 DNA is TGTGCCAGCAGTGACTTGGCTAGCGGTCCCGGGGAGCTGTTTTTT.

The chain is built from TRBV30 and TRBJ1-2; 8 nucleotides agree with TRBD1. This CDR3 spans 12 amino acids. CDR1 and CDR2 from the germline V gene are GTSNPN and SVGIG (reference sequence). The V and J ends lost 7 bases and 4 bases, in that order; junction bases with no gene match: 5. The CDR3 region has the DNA TGTGCCTTAACACAGGGGGGCTATGGCTACACCTTC. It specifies CALTQGGYGYTF. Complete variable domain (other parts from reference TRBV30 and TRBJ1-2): SQTIHQWPATLVQPVGSPLSLECTVEGTSNPNLYWYRQAAGRGLQLLFYSVGIGQISSEVPQNLSASRPQDRQFILSSKKLLLSDSGFYLCALTQGGYGYTFGSGTRLTVV.

The CDR3 bases are TGCAGCGTCGGCCGGGACTCATCGGTTGAGCAGTTCTTC. Encoded protein: CSVGRDSSVEQFF. The chain is built from TRBV29-1 and TRBJ2-1, with D possibly being TRBD2 (6 bases). Trimming pared 6 bases from V and 9 bases from J, leaving 18 bases between. The CDR3 is 13 amino acids. Germline loops: CDR1 SQVTM, CDR2 ANQGSEA.

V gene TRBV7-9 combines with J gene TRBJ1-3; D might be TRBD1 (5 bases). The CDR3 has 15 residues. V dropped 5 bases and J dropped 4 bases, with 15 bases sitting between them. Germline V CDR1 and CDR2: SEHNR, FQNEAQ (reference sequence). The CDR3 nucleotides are TGTGCCAGCAGCCCCGGGACCGGCCGAGGAAACACCATATATTTT. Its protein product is CASSPGTGRGNTIYF.

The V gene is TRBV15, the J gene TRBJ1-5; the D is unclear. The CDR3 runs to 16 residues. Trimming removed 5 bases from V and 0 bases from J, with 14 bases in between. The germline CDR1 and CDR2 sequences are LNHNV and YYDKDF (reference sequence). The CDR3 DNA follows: TGTGCCACCAGCCGAGGATACACGGATAGCAATCAGCCCCAGCATTTT. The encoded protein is CATSRGYTDSNQPQHF.

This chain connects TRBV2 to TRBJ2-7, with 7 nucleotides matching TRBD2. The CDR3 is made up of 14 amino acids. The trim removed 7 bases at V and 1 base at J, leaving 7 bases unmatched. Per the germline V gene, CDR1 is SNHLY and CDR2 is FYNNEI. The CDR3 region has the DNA TGTGCCAGCAAGTCGGCTAGCGGTTCCTACGAGCAGTACTTC. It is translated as CASKSASGSYEQYF.

The chain's CDR3 is CASSSLWYRAGNTGELFF. CDR3 bases: TGTGCCAGCAGTTCTCTCTGGTATCGAGCGGGAAACACCGGGGAGCTGTTTTTT. This chain uses TRBV28 with TRBJ2-2; 7 bases are a match to TRBD2. The trim removed 4 bases at V and 2 bases at J, leaving 13 bases unmatched. This CDR3 is 18 amino acids long. CDR1 is MDHEN, CDR2 SYDVKM, per germline.

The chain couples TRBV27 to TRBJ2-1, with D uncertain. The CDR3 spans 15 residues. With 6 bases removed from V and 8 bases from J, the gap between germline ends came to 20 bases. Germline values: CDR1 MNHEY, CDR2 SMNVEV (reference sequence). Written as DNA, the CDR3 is TGTGCCAGCAGGCATGGGCTAGTTAGTCAGCATGAGCAGTTCTTC. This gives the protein CASRHGLVSQHEQFF.

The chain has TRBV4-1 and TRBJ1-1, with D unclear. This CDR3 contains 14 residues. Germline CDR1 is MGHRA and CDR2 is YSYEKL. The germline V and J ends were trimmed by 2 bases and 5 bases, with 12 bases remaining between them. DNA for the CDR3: TGCGCCAGCAGCCAACTCCTGTCTGGAACTGAAGCTTTCTTT. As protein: CASSQLLSGTEAFF.

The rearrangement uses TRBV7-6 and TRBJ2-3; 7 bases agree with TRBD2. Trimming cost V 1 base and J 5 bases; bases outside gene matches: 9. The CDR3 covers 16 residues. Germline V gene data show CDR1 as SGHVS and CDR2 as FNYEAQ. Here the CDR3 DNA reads TGTGCCAGCAGCTTAGGCTCCGGGAGGCGGGGAGATACGCAGTATTTT. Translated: CASSLGSGRRGDTQYF.